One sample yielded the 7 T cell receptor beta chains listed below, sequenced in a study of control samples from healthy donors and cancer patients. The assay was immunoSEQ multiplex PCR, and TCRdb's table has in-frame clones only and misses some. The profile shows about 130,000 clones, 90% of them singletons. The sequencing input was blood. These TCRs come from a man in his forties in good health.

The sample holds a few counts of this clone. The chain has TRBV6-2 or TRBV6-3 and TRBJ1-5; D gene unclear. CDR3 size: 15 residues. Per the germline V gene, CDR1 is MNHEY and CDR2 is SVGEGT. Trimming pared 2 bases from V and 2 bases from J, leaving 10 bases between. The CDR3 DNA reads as TGTGCCAGCAGTTACGTGGACGGAGGCAATCAGCCCCAGCATTTT. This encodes CASSYVDGGNQPQHF.

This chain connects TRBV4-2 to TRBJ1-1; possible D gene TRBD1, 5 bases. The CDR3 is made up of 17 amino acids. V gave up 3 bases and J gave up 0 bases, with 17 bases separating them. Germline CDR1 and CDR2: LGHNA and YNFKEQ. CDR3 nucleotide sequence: TGTGCCAGCAGCCAGCTTCAGGGTCCCGTGATGAACACTGAAGCTTTCTTT. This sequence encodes CASSQLQGPVMNTEAFF.

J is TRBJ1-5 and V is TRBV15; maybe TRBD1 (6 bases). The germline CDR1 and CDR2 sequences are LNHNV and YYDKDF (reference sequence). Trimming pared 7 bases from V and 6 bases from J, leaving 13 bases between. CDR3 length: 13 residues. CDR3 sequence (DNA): TGTGCCACCAACCAACAGGGTGGTCAGCCCCAGCATTTT. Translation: CATNQQGGQPQHF.

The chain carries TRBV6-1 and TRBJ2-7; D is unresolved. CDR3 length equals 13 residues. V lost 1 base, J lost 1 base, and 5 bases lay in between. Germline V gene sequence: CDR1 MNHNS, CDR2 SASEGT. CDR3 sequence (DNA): TGTGCCAGCAGTGAAGGGGGTTCCTACGAGCAGTACTTC. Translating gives CASSEGGSYEQYF.

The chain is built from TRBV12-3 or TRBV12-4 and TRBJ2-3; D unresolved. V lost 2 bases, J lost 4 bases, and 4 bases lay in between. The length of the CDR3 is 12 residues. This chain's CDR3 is CASSLWPDTQYF. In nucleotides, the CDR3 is TGTGCCAGCAGTTTATGGCCAGATACGCAGTATTTT.

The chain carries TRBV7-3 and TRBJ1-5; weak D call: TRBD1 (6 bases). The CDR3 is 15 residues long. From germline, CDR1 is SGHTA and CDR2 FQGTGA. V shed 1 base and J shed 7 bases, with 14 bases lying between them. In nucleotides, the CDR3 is TGTGCCAGCAGCTTAAGTCACAGGGAAGGCCAGCCCCAGCATTTT. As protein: CASSLSHREGQPQHF.

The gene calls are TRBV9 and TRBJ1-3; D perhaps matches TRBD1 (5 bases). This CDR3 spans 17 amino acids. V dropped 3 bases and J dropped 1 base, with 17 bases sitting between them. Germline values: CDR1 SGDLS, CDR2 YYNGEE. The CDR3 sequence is CASSASGTHHSGNTIYF. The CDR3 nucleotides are TGTGCCAGCAGCGCTTCCGGGACGCACCATTCTGGAAACACCATATATTTT.